This passage covers 14 T cell receptor beta chains from one sample sequenced in a study of T cell responses to AZD1222 COVID-19 vaccine. Measured with immunoSEQ multiplex PCR; TCRdb has only the in-frame clones, and not every one. The sample has 140,000 or so clones, under 95% seen once. Sequencing was performed on peripheral blood, taken 28 days after the second dose of the MenACWY control vaccine. These receptors were taken from an adult who received the MenACWY meningococcal vaccine as a control.

The count of this clone is one. The gene calls are TRBV6-1 and TRBJ1-4, with 8 bases fitting TRBD1. The CDR3 is 15 amino acids. Germline values: CDR1 MNHNS, CDR2 SASEGT. V lost 3 bases and J lost 2; bases outside the gene matches: 2. The CDR3 spells CASSEGQVTNEKLFF. The DNA of the CDR3 is TGTGCCAGCAGTGAGGGACAGGTCACTAATGAAAAACTGTTTTTT.

The rearrangement links TRBV7-6 to TRBJ2-2, with 9 bases identical to TRBD2. CDR1 and CDR2 (germline): SGHVS, FNYEAQ. V lost 0 bases, J lost 6 bases, and 8 bases stayed unmatched. The CDR3 length is 17 residues. The CDR3: CASSLAPGGRASGELFF. The DNA of the CDR3 is TGTGCCAGCAGCTTAGCTCCTGGCGGGAGGGCCTCCGGGGAGCTGTTTTTT.

The chain couples TRBV6-5 to TRBJ2-2, with D perhaps assigned TRBD1 or TRBD2 (5 bases each). Trimming shortened V by 6 bases and J by 7 bases, and 18 bases separated the two germline ends. Looked up from germline, CDR1 is MNHEY and CDR2 is SVGAGI. The CDR3 is 15 amino acids. The CDR3 region has the DNA TGTGCCAGCAGCCAAGACAGAGGGTCGGGCGGGGAGCTGTTTTTT. Translated: CASSQDRGSGGELFF.

This chain links TRBV18 with TRBJ1-5; 8 nucleotides align to TRBD1. CDR3 length: 14 residues. After removal of 6 bases from V and 8 bases from J, the junction contained 9 bases not matched to a gene. CDR1 KGHSH and CDR2 LQKENI come from the germline V gene. CDR3 residues: CASSPGQGFEPQHF. The CDR3 nucleotides read TGTGCCAGCTCCCCCGGACAGGGTTTTGAGCCCCAGCATTTT.

The V and J genes are TRBV27 and TRBJ2-5, with TRBD2 matching 13 bases. This CDR3 region has 16 residues. V lost 5 bases and J lost 1; bases outside the gene matches: 4. Germline CDR1 reads MNHEY; CDR2 reads SMNVEV (reference sequence). The DNA for the CDR3 is TGTGCCAGCAGTCGGACTAGCGGGGGAGGCCAAGAGACCCAGTACTTC. It encodes CASSRTSGGGQETQYF.

The chain combines TRBV29-1 with TRBJ1-4; D ambiguous. This CDR3 has 14 residues. Germline V gene lookup returns CDR1 SQVTM and CDR2 ANQGSEA. Trimming shortened V by 4 bases and J by 8 bases, and 17 bases separated the two germline ends. CDR3 bases: TGCAGCGTTGTAGATCGAGGACGAGGGGAAAAACTGTTTTTT. Translating gives CSVVDRGRGEKLFF.

This rearrangement joins TRBV12-3 or TRBV12-4 to TRBJ1-2; perhaps TRBD1 as D (5 bases). V shed 5 bases and J shed 2 bases, with 9 bases lying between them. CDR3 length equals 13 residues. This chain's CDR3 is CASSPQGNYGYTF. The CDR3 DNA reads TGTGCCAGCAGTCCCCAGGGCAACTATGGCTACACCTTC.

The CDR3 sequence: CATSEGRDRGQETQYF. CDR3 bases: TGTGCCACCAGTGAGGGCCGGGACAGGGGGCAAGAGACCCAGTACTTC. V usage is TRBV24-1 and J usage is TRBJ2-5; 11 positions agree with TRBD1. V lost 4 bases to trimming and J lost 2 bases; unmatched junction nucleotides: 5. Germline CDR1 is KGHDR and CDR2 is SFDVKD. The CDR3 has 16 residues.

Here the CDR3 DNA reads TGTGCCAGCAGCTTAGAGGACAGGGATGGTGAGACCCAGTACTTC. The encoded protein is CASSLEDRDGETQYF. The chain joins TRBV7-7 to TRBJ2-5; 8 bases are shared with TRBD1. With V trimmed by 1 base and J by 5 bases, 6 bases remained unmatched. Per the germline V gene, CDR1 is SSHAT and CDR2 is FNYEAQ (reference sequence). The CDR3 totals 15 residues.

This chain joins TRBV5-1 and TRBJ2-2; 7 positions agree with TRBD1. The junction had 8 bases not matched to a gene; V was cut back by 4 bases and J by 5 bases. The germline V gene has CDR1 SGHRS and CDR2 YFSETQ. This CDR3 has 15 amino acids. In DNA, the CDR3 is TGCGCCAGCAGCCCAGACAGGGCCGGGACCGGGGAGCTGTTTTTT. This encodes CASSPDRAGTGELFF.

Only one count was recorded for this clone. The chain is built from TRBV5-1 and TRBJ2-7; tentatively, D is TRBD2 (6 bases). Trimming took 5 bases from V and 1 from J, leaving 13 bases between them. Germline CDR1 is SGHRS and CDR2 is YFSETQ. The CDR3 contains 14 residues. The CDR3 region has the DNA TGCGCCAGCAGGGAGGGCGCCGATTCCTACGAGCAGTACTTC. Translation: CASREGADSYEQYF.

The chain couples TRBV3-1 (or the pseudogene TRBV3-2) to TRBJ1-1; the match to TRBD1 covers 9 bases. Trimming took 4 bases from V and 11 from J; bases not matched to a gene: 5. This CDR3 is 12 amino acids long. The germline V gene encodes CDR1 LGHDT and CDR2 YNNKEL (reference sequence). For the CDR3, the DNA is TGTGCCAGCAGCCCTGGACAGGGGATTGCTTTCTTT. This gives the protein CASSPGQGIAFF.

This sequence joins TRBV6-1 and TRBJ2-1; D gene uncertain. CDR1 is MNHNS and CDR2 is SASEGT in the germline V gene. The V end was cut by 1 base, the J end by 2 bases, with 15 bases between. The CDR3 is made up of 17 amino acids. This CDR3 reads CASSEGRGSLTYNEQFF. CDR3 bases: TGTGCCAGCAGTGAAGGGCGAGGTTCCCTAACCTACAATGAGCAGTTCTTC.

J is TRBJ1-1 and V is TRBV18, with D perhaps matching TRBD1 (6 bases). CDR1 is KGHSH, CDR2 LQKENI, per germline. This CDR3 comprises 17 residues. V was cut by 2 bases and J by 0 bases, with 16 bases left in between. The CDR3 loop reads CASSPAGGAGVNTEAFF. CDR3 nucleotides: TGTGCCAGCTCACCAGCGGGGGGCGCAGGTGTGAACACTGAAGCTTTCTTT.